This entry concerns a single TCR beta chain. Its antigen has not been determined. Base qualities were left out, and no much larger clone turns up one base away. The library was obtained by the immunoSEQ multiplex PCR assay. Genomic DNA extraction, TRB sequencing and normalization were carried out by Adaptive Biotechnologies (Seattle, WA). Per the source publication's procedure: Clonality was computed as one minus Shannon entropy of productive TRB sequences normalized by log2 of unique productive sequences. KLL-specific clonotypes in tumors were identified by matching TCRbeta CDR3 amino acid sequences with those from each patient's tetramer-sorted sample. TCRdb provides this immuneACCESS table in a form limited to in-frame rearrangements. Some clones are lacking; in checked studies, under half of them reflect an unresolved V gene, and why the rest are absent is not known. D and trimming were read from the DNA, whereas the V and J calls and clone size are those reported in that table. For this sample there are more than 20,000 clones; around nine tenths appear just once. The ten largest clones represent more than 2.5% of the sample.

The sample is drawn from a study of tumor-infiltrating T cells and Merkel cell polyomavirus (dated by TCRdb to about 2017). About the investigation overall: The study examined CD8+ T cells specific for the Merkel cell polyomavirus KLL epitope in Merkel cell carcinoma patients. Patients presented at varying disease stages and were followed for a median of approximately 2.7 years, with a range of 1. The majority of whole-tumor samples consisted of roughly 27-micron curls cut from formalin-fixed, paraffin-embedded tissue blocks. Varied, non-standardized therapies, including chemotherapy, radiation and immunotherapies, were received by the patients. Across the study, one tumor sample was a frozen nodal tumor digest and one was a flash-frozen core biopsy of a metastasis. In 14 to 15 samples, TRB sequencing was done on KLL-tetramer-sorted cells from blood or tumor-infiltrating lymphocytes, along with roughly 12 matched whole-tumor samples. Results and caveats for the whole study, not just this receptor: Only a single viral epitope was studied, so T cells against other Merkel cell polyomavirus epitopes were not captured. KLL-specific TRB repertoires were diverse and largely private, with only one public clonotype among a few hundred unique sequences, shared by two patients. Significantly improved MCC-specific survival was associated with a higher intratumoral fraction of KLL-specific T cells (roughly 1.8-18% versus 0-0.14%). A significant MCC-specific survival advantage (P = 0.0051) was associated with tumors having more unique KLL-specific clonotypes (roughly 5-108 vs 0-3). One limitation of the study is the small sample size (n ≈ 12 patients).

From its cysteine to its phenylalanine, the CDR3 spans 16 amino acids. The CDR3 DNA has 48 bases and is translated from base 1. Via the germline V gene (reference sequence), CDR1 is SGHKS and CDR2 YYEKEE. The junction carries 13 bases between V and J, which are trimmed by 0 bases and 0 bases respectively. Robust positive staining for Merkel cell polyomavirus Large T antigen was observed by immunohistochemistry in the tumors of all patients. About a dozen Merkel cell carcinoma patients were included, each with robust KLL-tetramer+ populations (above 0.04% of CD8+ T cells) in blood and/or cultured TIL. Every patient was Caucasian, and patient ages had a median of roughly 66 years and ranged from roughly 45 to 85 years. Lymph node tumors were analyzed for patients with unknown primaries who presented with nodal disease, or when there was not enough primary tissue.

The receptor was isolated from a man between 45 and 60 years old with Merkel cell carcinoma. Sequenced sample: lymph node tissue. Recombination linked TRBV5-5 to TRBJ2-7; the D gene assignment is ambiguous. In nucleotide form, the sequence is TGTGCCAGCAGCTTGGCAGGCCAAGAGCTCTCCTACGAGCAGTACTTC. This translates into CASSLAGQELSYEQYF.